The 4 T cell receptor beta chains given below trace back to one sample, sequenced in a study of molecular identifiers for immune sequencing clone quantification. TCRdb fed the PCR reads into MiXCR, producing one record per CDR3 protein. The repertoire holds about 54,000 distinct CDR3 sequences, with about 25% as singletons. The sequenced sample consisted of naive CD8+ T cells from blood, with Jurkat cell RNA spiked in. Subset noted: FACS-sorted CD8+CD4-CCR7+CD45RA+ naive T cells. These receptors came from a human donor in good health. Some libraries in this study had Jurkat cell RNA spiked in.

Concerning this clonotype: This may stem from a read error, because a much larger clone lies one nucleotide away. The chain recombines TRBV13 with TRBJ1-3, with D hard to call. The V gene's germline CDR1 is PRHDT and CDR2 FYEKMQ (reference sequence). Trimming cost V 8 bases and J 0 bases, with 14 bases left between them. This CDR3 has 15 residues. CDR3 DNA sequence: TGTGCCAGCGGCTCCCCATTGGGCTCTGGAAACACCATATATTTT. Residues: CASGSPLGSGNTIYF.

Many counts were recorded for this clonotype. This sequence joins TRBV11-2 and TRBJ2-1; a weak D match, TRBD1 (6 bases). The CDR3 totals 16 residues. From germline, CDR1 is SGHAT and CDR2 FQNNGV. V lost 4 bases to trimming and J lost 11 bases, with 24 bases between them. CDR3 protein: CASSSVSLLQGIQQFF. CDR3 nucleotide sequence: TGTGCCAGCAGCTCCGTAAGCCTCCTACAGGGTATTCAGCAGTTCTTC.

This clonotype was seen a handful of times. The CDR3 protein is CASSPSSATNEKLFF. The CDR3 nucleotides read TGTGCCAGCAGCCCCTCGAGTGCAACTAATGAAAAACTGTTTTTT. The chain has TRBV7-8 and TRBJ1-4; D is unclear. This CDR3 is 15 amino acids long. CDR1 SGHVS and CDR2 FQNEAQ come from the germline V gene. Trimming stripped 5 bases from V and 0 bases from J, with 10 bases between.

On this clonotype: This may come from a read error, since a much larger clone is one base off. The CDR3 DNA reads as TGTGCCAGCAGTCCGGTTACACCCTCTCACGCTCCTGGGGCCAACGTCCTGACTTTC. This gives the protein CASSPVTPSHAPGANVLTF. The V and J genes are TRBV27 and TRBJ2-6; no clear D gene. Germline lookup yields CDR1 MNHEY and CDR2 SMNVEV (reference sequence). CDR3 length: 19 residues. V was pared by 5 bases and J by 2 bases, with 22 bases between.